Below are 2 T cell receptor beta chains sequenced from a single sample in a study of cytomegalovirus exposure and HLA in healthy donors. Vbeta (60) and Jbeta (13) primers were used in the PCR. Only in-frame clones appear in the TCRdb table, and some are missing; sequencing was by immunoSEQ multiplex PCR. The sample has about 120,000 clones, approximately 84% seen once. Sequenced sample: PBMCs. All receptors derive from a man between 18 and 29 years old in good health and CMV-seropositive.

V is TRBV21-1 and J is TRBJ1-4; TRBD1 is taken as the D call from the table, unchecked against the DNA. TRBV21-1 is a documented pseudogene. CDR3 length: 14 amino acids. In nucleotides, the CDR3 is TGTGCCAGCAGTAGGGACAGGGCTAATGAAAAACTGTTTTTT. Protein product: CASSRDRANEKLFF.

J is TRBJ2-7 and V is TRBV6-1, with TRBD1 matching 8 bases. Trimming removed 0 bases from V and 8 bases from J; junction bases left unmatched: 15. The CDR3 consists of 17 residues. Germline V lookup: CDR1 MNHNS, CDR2 SASEGT. The CDR3 loop reads CASSEAGWETGVQKQYF. The CDR3 DNA sequence: TGTGCCAGCAGTGAAGCGGGGTGGGAGACAGGGGTGCAGAAGCAGTACTTC.